These 19 T cell receptor beta chains originate from one sample sequenced in a study of T cells after somatic rescue of genetic block. Repertoires were generated with immunoSEQ multiplex PCR, while TCRdb's copy carries only in-frame clones and drops some. There are tens of thousands of clones in the sample; 90% to 97% occur only once, and approximately 0.07% lies in the top ten. The sequenced sample consisted of peripheral blood mononuclear cells (PBMCs). The receptors come from a child younger than two.

The chain joins TRBV15 to TRBJ1-2; D ambiguous. V shed 6 bases and J shed 3 bases, with 20 bases lying between them. This CDR3 has 16 amino acids. Germline V gene lookup returns CDR1 LNHNV and CDR2 YYDKDF (reference sequence). CDR3 sequence: CATRGLETGADYGYTF. The CDR3 nucleotides read TGTGCCACCAGAGGTTTAGAGACCGGAGCGGACTATGGCTACACCTTC.

The chain carries TRBV27 and TRBJ1-1; a weak D match, TRBD1 (5 bases). The CDR3 is 15 residues long. V was pared by 4 bases and J by 1 base, with 13 bases between. Germline V gene data show CDR1 as MNHEY and CDR2 as SMNVEV (reference sequence). The CDR3 protein is CASSWIRAKNTEAFF. Written as DNA, the CDR3 is TGTGCCAGCAGTTGGATCAGGGCCAAGAACACTGAAGCTTTCTTT.

The chain links TRBV5-1 to TRBJ2-5, with 7 nucleotides matching TRBD2. The V gene end was trimmed by 0 bases and the J gene end by 5 bases; junction bases not matched to a gene: 7. Germline V gives CDR1 SGHRS, CDR2 YFSETQ. This CDR3 comprises 15 residues. For the CDR3, the DNA is TGCGCCAGCAGCTTGGGACTAGCCGGAACGGAGACCCAGTACTTC. Its translation: CASSLGLAGTETQYF. Using reference TRBV5-1 and TRBJ2-5 for the parts outside the CDR3, the full variable domain is KAGVTQTPRYLIKTRGQQVTLSCSPISGHRSVSWYQQTPGQGLQFLFEYFSETQRNKGNFPGRFSGRQFSNSRSEMNVSTLELGDSALYLCASSLGLAGTETQYFGPGTRLLVL.

This chain joins TRBV5-5 and TRBJ2-4; 9 bases fit TRBD1. Looked up from germline, CDR1 is SGHKS and CDR2 is YYEKEE (reference sequence). The junction had 6 bases not matched to a gene; V was cut back by 6 bases and J by 5 bases. The CDR3 is 14 amino acids. CDR3 nucleotides: TGTGCCAGCAACTACAGGGGGCTGGAAAACATTCAGTACTTC. It encodes CASNYRGLENIQYF.

The CDR3 sequence: CASSRDRGETQYF. The CDR3 DNA reads as TGTGCCAGCAGTAGGGACAGGGGAGAGACCCAGTACTTC. The chain has TRBV27 and TRBJ2-5; 10 nucleotides agree with TRBD1. CDR3 length: 13 residues. Looked up from germline, CDR1 is MNHEY and CDR2 is SMNVEV (reference sequence). V trimming: 5 bases; J trimming: 4 bases; junction bases outside the gene matches: 1.

V gene TRBV28 combines with J gene TRBJ1-5; D is uncertain. The CDR3 totals 13 residues. The germline gives CDR1 MDHEN, CDR2 SYDVKM. Trimming removed 6 bases at V and 3 bases at J, with 9 bases between. Here the CDR3 reads CASSWPTNQPQHF. The CDR3 DNA sequence: TGTGCCAGCAGCTGGCCGACCAATCAGCCCCAGCATTTT.

The chain carries TRBV7-9 and TRBJ1-2, with 8 bases aligning to TRBD1. The CDR3 is 13 residues long. CDR1 and CDR2 (germline): SEHNR, FQNEAQ (reference sequence). V lost 5 bases, J lost 4 bases, and 3 bases stayed unmatched. The CDR3 DNA reads TGTGCCAGCAGCAGGGGGACAGGCTATGGCTACACCTTC. This gives the protein CASSRGTGYGYTF.

This clone was seen more than once but under ten times. The chain recombines TRBV7-2 with TRBJ1-2; D may be TRBD1 (6 bases). This CDR3 comprises 14 residues. Per the germline V gene, CDR1 is SGHTA and CDR2 is FQGNSA. V was clipped by 0 bases and J by 3 bases, with 8 bases between them. The CDR3 here is CASSLASGDYGYTF. Written as DNA, the CDR3 is TGTGCCAGCAGCTTAGCCTCAGGGGACTATGGCTACACCTTC.

The genes are TRBV27 and TRBJ2-3; weak D call: TRBD2 (6 bases). This CDR3 is built from 15 residues. V lost 6 bases to trimming and J lost 2 bases, with 15 bases between them. Germline V gene data show CDR1 as MNHEY and CDR2 as SMNVEV (reference sequence). The CDR3 nucleotides read TGTGCCAGCAGGCGAGCGGGCTCAAACACAGATACGCAGTATTTT. Residues: CASRRAGSNTDTQYF.

The gene calls are TRBV2 and TRBJ2-3; no clear D gene. Trimming removed 6 bases from V and 6 bases from J, with 7 bases in between. The CDR3 runs 11 residues. CDR1 is SNHLY and CDR2 is FYNNEI in the germline V gene. The CDR3 coding sequence is TGTGCCAGCAGGCCCAGGGATACGCAGTATTTT. This encodes CASRPRDTQYF.

V and J are TRBV4-1 and TRBJ2-2; the match to TRBD2 covers 9 bases. The V and J ends lost 0 bases and 3 bases, in that order; junction bases with no gene match: 14. The CDR3 is made up of 20 amino acids. Germline CDR1 and CDR2: MGHRA and YSYEKL. In nucleotides, the CDR3 is TGCGCCAGCAGCCAAGATAAGGGCGGGAGGGCGCGAAGGGACACCGGGGAGCTGTTTTTT. Amino acid sequence: CASSQDKGGRARRDTGELFF.

The chain carries TRBV7-9 and TRBJ1-2; 7 nucleotides line up with TRBD1. The CDR3 is made up of 13 amino acids. In germline, CDR1 is SEHNR, CDR2 FQNEAQ (reference sequence). V lost 5 bases and J lost 0; bases outside the gene matches: 0. The CDR3, as DNA: TGTGCCAGCAGCCAGGGGGCTAACTATGGCTACACCTTC. This translates into CASSQGANYGYTF.

This clone showed up just once. The chain has TRBV2 and TRBJ2-1, with D unclear. Germline CDR1 SNHLY, CDR2 FYNNEI. V was cut by 6 bases and J by 6 bases, with 12 bases left in between. This CDR3 region has 13 residues. The CDR3 DNA follows: TGTGCCAGCAGCGAAACTGCTAGCAATGAGCAGTTCTTC. The encoded protein is CASSETASNEQFF.

V gene TRBV28 combines with J gene TRBJ1-4; 8 bases are a match to TRBD1. Trimming took 3 bases from V and 8 from J; bases not matched to a gene: 5. CDR1 and CDR2 from the germline V gene are MDHEN and SYDVKM. The CDR3 has 14 amino acids. CDR3 in amino acids: CASSLDREGEKLFF. The CDR3 region has the DNA TGTGCCAGCAGTTTGGACAGGGAAGGGGAAAAACTGTTTTTT.

The genes are TRBV28 and TRBJ1-6; a weak D match, TRBD1 (5 bases). V lost 3 bases and J lost 6, with 9 bases in between. The CDR3 spans 14 residues. The germline CDR1 and CDR2 sequences are MDHEN and SYDVKM. The DNA for the CDR3 is TGTGCCAGCAGTTTGCCAAGGGGTAATTCACCCCTCCACTTT. Its translation: CASSLPRGNSPLHF.

This chain links TRBV6-5 with TRBJ1-1, with 8 bases fitting TRBD1. Trimming took 6 bases from V and 1 from J; bases not matched to a gene: 7. Germline CDR1 and CDR2: MNHEY and SVGAGI. The CDR3 totals 15 residues. The CDR3 DNA is TGTGCCAGCAGCTCGACAGGGGACAAGAACACTGAAGCTTTCTTT. Its protein is CASSSTGDKNTEAFF.

This clone appeared a single time. The V and J genes are TRBV9 and TRBJ2-1, with D tentatively TRBD1 (6 bases). Germline V gives CDR1 SGDLS, CDR2 YYNGEE. V lost 3 bases, J lost 5 bases, and 27 bases lay in between. The CDR3 extends over 19 amino acids. The DNA of the CDR3 is TGTGCCAGCAGCGCCTACGAGATAGCTCAGGGGCCGCTACACAATGAGCAGTTCTTC. Translated: CASSAYEIAQGPLHNEQFF.

J is TRBJ1-2 and V is TRBV7-9, with D perhaps matching TRBD1 (6 bases). With 2 bases removed from V and 8 bases from J, the gap between germline ends came to 9 bases. The CDR3 extends over 12 amino acids. Germline assignment: CDR1 SEHNR and CDR2 FQNEAQ (reference sequence). The CDR3 sequence is CASSLNRDGYTF. DNA for the CDR3: TGTGCCAGCAGCTTAAACAGGGACGGCTACACCTTC.

The V call is TRBV4-3, the J call TRBJ1-1, with D maybe TRBD1 (5 bases). The V end lost 3 bases, the J end lost 1 base, and 6 bases lay between the germline ends. CDR1 and CDR2 (germline): LGHNA, YSLEER. This CDR3 region has 13 residues. CDR3 residues: CASSHGQNTEAFF. CDR3 DNA sequence: TGCGCCAGCAGCCATGGACAGAACACTGAAGCTTTCTTT.